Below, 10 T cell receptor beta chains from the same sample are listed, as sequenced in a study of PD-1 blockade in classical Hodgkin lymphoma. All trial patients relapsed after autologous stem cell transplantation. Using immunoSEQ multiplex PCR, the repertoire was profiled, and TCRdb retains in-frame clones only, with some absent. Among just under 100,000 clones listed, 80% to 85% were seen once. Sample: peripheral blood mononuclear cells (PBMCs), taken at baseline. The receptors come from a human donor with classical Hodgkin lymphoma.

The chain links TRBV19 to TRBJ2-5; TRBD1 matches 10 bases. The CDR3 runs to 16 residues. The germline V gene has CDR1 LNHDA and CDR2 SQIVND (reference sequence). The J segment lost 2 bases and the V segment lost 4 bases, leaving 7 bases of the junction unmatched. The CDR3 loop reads CASSNFRTGGQETQYF. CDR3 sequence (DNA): TGTGCCAGTAGTAACTTCCGGACAGGGGGACAAGAGACCCAGTACTTC.

The CDR3: CASSPSLAGSYNEQFF. CDR3 in DNA: TGTGCCAGCAGCCCTTCTCTAGCGGGTTCCTACAATGAGCAGTTCTTC. The chain combines TRBV7-2 with TRBJ2-1; 8 bases fit TRBD2. Germline-derived CDR1 and CDR2 are SGHTA and FQGNSA. CDR3 size: 16 residues. V lost 5 bases, J lost 1 base, and 7 bases stayed unmatched.

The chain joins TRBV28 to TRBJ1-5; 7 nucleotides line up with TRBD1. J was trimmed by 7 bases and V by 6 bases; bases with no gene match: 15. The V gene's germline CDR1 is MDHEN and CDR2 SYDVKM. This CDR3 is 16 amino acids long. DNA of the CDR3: TGTGCCAGCAGCGTCACAGGGGAACTGAGCGGGCAGCCCCAGCATTTT. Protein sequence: CASSVTGELSGQPQHF.

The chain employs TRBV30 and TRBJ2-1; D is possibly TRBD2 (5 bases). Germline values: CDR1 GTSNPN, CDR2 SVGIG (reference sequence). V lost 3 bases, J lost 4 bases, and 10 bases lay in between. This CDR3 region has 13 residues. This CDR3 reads CAWSLDSYNEQFF. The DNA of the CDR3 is TGTGCCTGGAGCTTGGACTCTTACAATGAGCAGTTCTTC.

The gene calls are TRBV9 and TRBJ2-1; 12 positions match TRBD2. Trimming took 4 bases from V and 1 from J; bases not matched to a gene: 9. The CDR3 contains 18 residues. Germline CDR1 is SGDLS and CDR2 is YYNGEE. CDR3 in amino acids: CASSTPLAGGRSYNEQFF. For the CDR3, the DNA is TGTGCCAGCAGCACTCCTCTAGCGGGAGGGAGATCCTACAATGAGCAGTTCTTC.

DNA of the CDR3: TGTGCCAGCAGCGTTGAGGGTAGCACAGATACGCAGTATTTT. Translating it yields CASSVEGSTDTQYF. The V gene is TRBV9, the J gene TRBJ2-3, with D tentatively TRBD2 (5 bases). The germline CDR1 and CDR2 sequences are SGDLS and YYNGEE. Trimming pared 2 bases from V and 0 bases from J, leaving 7 bases between. The CDR3 runs to 14 residues.

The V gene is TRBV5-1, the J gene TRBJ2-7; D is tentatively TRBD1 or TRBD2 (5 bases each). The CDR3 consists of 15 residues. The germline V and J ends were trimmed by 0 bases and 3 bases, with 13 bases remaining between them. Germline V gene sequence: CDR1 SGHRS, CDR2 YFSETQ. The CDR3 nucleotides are TGCGCCAGCAGCTTGGGGGGGAGAAAGGACTACGAGCAGTACTTC. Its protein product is CASSLGGRKDYEQYF. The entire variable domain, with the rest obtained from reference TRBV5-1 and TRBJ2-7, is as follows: KAGVTQTPRYLIKTRGQQVTLSCSPISGHRSVSWYQQTPGQGLQFLFEYFSETQRNKGNFPGRFSGRQFSNSRSEMNVSTLELGDSALYLCASSLGGRKDYEQYFGPGTRLTVT.

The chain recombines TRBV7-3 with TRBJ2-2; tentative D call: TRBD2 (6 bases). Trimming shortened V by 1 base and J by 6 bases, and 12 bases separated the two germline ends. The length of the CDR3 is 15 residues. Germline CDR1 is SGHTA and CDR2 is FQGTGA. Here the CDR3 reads CASSLSAGSAGELFF. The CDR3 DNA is TGTGCCAGCAGCTTAAGTGCCGGGAGTGCCGGGGAGCTGTTTTTT.

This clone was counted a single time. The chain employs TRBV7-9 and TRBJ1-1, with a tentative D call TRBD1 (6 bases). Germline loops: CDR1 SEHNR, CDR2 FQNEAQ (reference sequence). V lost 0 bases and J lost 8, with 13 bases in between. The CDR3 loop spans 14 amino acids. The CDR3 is CASSLAGGGQEAFF. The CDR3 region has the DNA TGTGCCAGCAGCTTAGCAGGCGGGGGGCAGGAAGCTTTCTTT.

Here the CDR3 reads CASSLSGGADQPQHF. CDR3 coding DNA: TGTGCCAGCAGCTTATCTGGGGGCGCGGATCAGCCCCAGCATTTT. The chain is built from TRBV7-3 and TRBJ1-5; D is perhaps TRBD1 (6 bases). The germline V gene encodes CDR1 SGHTA and CDR2 FQGTGA. V was trimmed by 2 bases and J by 5 bases, leaving 13 bases between them. CDR3 length: 15 amino acids.